These T cell receptor beta chains were read from a single sample in a study of cytomegalovirus exposure and HLA in healthy donors. The repertoire was sequenced with immunoSEQ multiplex PCR; TCRdb's copy has only in-frame clones and lacks some. The sample comprises around 120,000 clones, about 84% of which are singletons, and roughly 1.1% rests with the top ten. Material for sequencing was PBMCs. The receptors stem from a boy younger than 18 in good health and CMV-seronegative. The CDR3 runs from the conserved cysteine through the conserved F or W. A D gene is named only where the DNA matches it firmly. Only part of the rows carry a size: once, few, many, or a class if the clone is expanded.

d_call | j_call | v_call | clone_size | cdr3_nt | cdr3_aa
TRBD1 | TRBJ2-3 | TRBV2 | . | TGTGCCAGCAGTGAGTATGACAGGGTGGCAGATACGCAGTATTTT | CASSEYDRVADTQYF
TRBD1 | TRBJ2-1 | TRBV15 | . | TGTGCCGCCGGGACAGGGGAATTCAGCTCCTACAATGAGCAGTTCTTC | CAAGTGEFSSYNEQFF
. | TRBJ2-1 | TRBV5-1 | few | TGCGCCAGCAGCTTGGAGCTTCCGCGGTATGAGCAGTTCTTC | CASSLELPRYEQFF
. | TRBJ1-5 | TRBV2 | . | TGTGCCAGCGGACGCCGGGAGGGCCCTAATCAGCCCCAGCATTTT | CASGRREGPNQPQHF
TRBD1 | TRBJ1-2 | TRBV7-6 | . | TGTGCCAGCAGCCTGGGACAGGGCGACGGCTACACCTTC | CASSLGQGDGYTF
TRBD2 | TRBJ2-1 | TRBV2 | . | TGTGCCAGCAGGACTAGCGGGAGGGCCGGCTCCAATGAGCAGTTCTTC | CASRTSGRAGSNEQFF
. | TRBJ1-2 | TRBV5-4 | once | TGTGCCAGCAGCTTGGCTCCGGGAAACTATGGCTACACCTTC | CASSLAPGNYGYTF
. | TRBJ1-2 | TRBV5-1 | . | TGCGCCAGCAGCGTTGCAGGGCGGCAAGGCTACACCTTC | CASSVAGRQGYTF
. | TRBJ1-2 | TRBV6-5 | . | TGTGCCAGCAGTTACTCCCGGGGGGCGTTGGGCTACACCTTC | CASSYSRGALGYTF
TRBD1 | TRBJ2-7 | TRBV6-1 | . | TGTGCCAGCAGTGAAATGGAGGGGACAGGGTCCCCCGAGCAGTACTTC | CASSEMEGTGSPEQYF
. | TRBJ1-3 | TRBV11-2 | . | TGTGCCAGCAGCCCTAGCCTGGAAAACACCATATATTTT | CASSPSLENTIYF
TRBD2 | TRBJ2-5 | TRBV4-1 | once | TGCGCCAGCAGCCAAGTGGGACTAGCGCCACAAGAGACCCAGTACTTC | CASSQVGLAPQETQYF
TRBD1 | TRBJ2-7 | TRBV5-6 | . | TGTGCCAGCAGCTTCTGGGACAGGGTCCACGAGCAGTACTTC | CASSFWDRVHEQYF
. | TRBJ1-4 | TRBV30 | few | TGTGCCTGGAGTCGGCGCGTCGGGGAACTGTTTTTT | CAWSRRVGELFF
TRBD2 | TRBJ2-2 | TRBV4-2 | . | TGTGCCAGCAGCCAAGAAGGTCTAGCGGGTACCGGGGAGCTGTTTTTT | CASSQEGLAGTGELFF
TRBD1 | TRBJ2-5 | TRBV25-1 | . | TGTGCCAGCAGTGACGTAGACAGGGGGGAGACCCAGTACTTC | CASSDVDRGETQYF
TRBD2 | TRBJ2-1 | TRBV15 | . | TGTGCCACCAGCCCCGGGACTAGCTACAATGAGCAGTTCTTC | CATSPGTSYNEQFF
TRBD2 | TRBJ2-1 | TRBV19 | . | TGTGCCAGTAGTATAACTAGCGGGAGGGTCTCCTACAATGAGCAGTTCTTC | CASSITSGRVSYNEQFF
. | TRBJ1-1 | TRBV6-5 | few | TGTGCCAGCAGTCTCTCCAGGGGGAACACTGAAGCTTTCTTT | CASSLSRGNTEAFF
. | TRBJ2-7 | TRBV7-8 | few | TGTGCCAGCAGCCCACTTTCGAACGACGAGCAGTACTTC | CASSPLSNDEQYF
TRBD2 | TRBJ2-1 | TRBV6-4 | . | TGTGCCAGCAGTGTAGCGGGAGAGTCGGGTGAGCAGTTCTTC | CASSVAGESGEQFF
. | TRBJ1-5 | TRBV9 | . | TGTGCCAGCAGCGTTACGCCGGGGGTCAATCAGCCCCAGCATTTT | CASSVTPGVNQPQHF
. | TRBJ2-2 | TRBV11-2 | once | TGTGCCAGCAGCGTAAACACCGGGGAGCTGTTTTTT | CASSVNTGELFF
. | TRBJ1-1 | TRBV30 | . | TGTGCCTGGAGTGGGGGGCGCACTGAAGCTTTCTTT | CAWSGGRTEAFF
. | TRBJ1-4 | TRBV15 | once | TGTGCCACCAGCCCCTCAGCGACAGCAACTAATGAAAAACTGTTTTTT | CATSPSATATNEKLFF
. | TRBJ2-2 | TRBV7-9 | . | TGTGCCAGCAGCTTATTACTGAACACCGGGGAGCTGTTTTTT | CASSLLLNTGELFF
. | TRBJ2-2 | TRBV9 | . | TGTGCCAGCAGCGTAGAACAGTATTACACCGGGGAGCTGTTTTTT | CASSVEQYYTGELFF
. | TRBJ2-7 | TRBV6-1 | . | TGTGCCAGCAGTGCTCAGGGGAACGGTCCCTACGAGCAGTACTTC | CASSAQGNGPYEQYF
TRBD2 | TRBJ2-2 | TRBV19 | once | TGTGCCAGTTGTTCTCCTGGACTAGCCTCCACCGGGGAGCTGTTTTTT | CASCSPGLASTGELFF
TRBD1 | TRBJ1-4 | TRBV29-1 | . | TGCAGCGTTAGGACAGGGCTTTACGAAAAACTGTTTTTT | CSVRTGLYEKLFF
. | TRBJ2-7 | TRBV6-5 | once | TGTGCCACCTTCTTTCCGGGGTCCTACGAGCAGTACTTC | CATFFPGSYEQYF
TRBD1 | TRBJ1-3 | TRBV4-3 | . | TGCGCCAGCAGCCAGTCGAAGACAGGGTCTGGAAACACCATATATTTT | CASSQSKTGSGNTIYF
TRBD1 | TRBJ2-1 | TRBV2 | . | TGTGCCATCTCCCTCCCGGGACAGGGAACCTACAATGAGCAGTTCTTC | CAISLPGQGTYNEQFF
TRBD1 | TRBJ1-6 | TRBV2 | . | TGTGCCAGCACCACAGGGGTGGTCTCACCCCTCCACTTT | CASTTGVVSPLHF
TRBD2 | TRBJ2-1 | TRBV25-1 | once | TGTGCCAGCAGTGCTGCTGCGGGGGGGTACAATGAGCAGTTCTTC | CASSAAAGGYNEQFF
. | TRBJ2-7 | TRBV27 | . | TGTGCCAGCAGTTTATCGGCAGGGCCCGAGCAGTACTTC | CASSLSAGPEQYF
TRBD2 | TRBJ2-1 | TRBV27 | once | TGTGCCAGCAGTTCCCTCCAGGGGACTAGCGGAAACAATGAGCAGTTCTTC | CASSSLQGTSGNNEQFF
. | TRBJ2-7 | TRBV18 | . | TGTGCCAGCTCGCCGACAGGTGGTTCCTCCGAGCAGTACTTC | CASSPTGGSSEQYF
TRBD1 | TRBJ1-2 | TRBV27 | once | TGTGCCAGCAGTTCCTACAGGGGTGGCTACACCTTC | CASSSYRGGYTF
. | TRBJ2-1 | TRBV30 | few | TGTGCCTGGAGTGGACTGGAGGGAGAAGACAATGAGCAGTTCTTC | CAWSGLEGEDNEQFF
. | TRBJ1-4 | TRBV2 | . | TGTGCCAGCAGTGAAGCGCCGGGGACTAATGAAAAACTGTTTTTT | CASSEAPGTNEKLFF
. | TRBJ1-1 | TRBV11-2 | . | TGTGCCAGCAGTTTGTCGGTCGCGAACACTGAAGCTTTCTTT | CASSLSVANTEAFF
. | TRBJ1-2 | TRBV4-2 | . | TGTGCCAGCAGCCCCCCGGGAGGGGGGAATGGCTACACCTTC | CASSPPGGGNGYTF
TRBD2 | TRBJ2-5 | TRBV11-2 | . | TGTGCCAGCAGCTCCTCGTCCGGGGGGGAGACCCAGTACTTC | CASSSSSGGETQYF